These 16 T cell receptor beta chains were all obtained from the same sample, sequenced in a study of cytomegalovirus exposure and HLA in healthy donors. A multiplex PCR was run with 60 Vbeta primers and 13 Jbeta primers. The method was immunoSEQ multiplex PCR; TCRdb's version includes in-frame clones alone and lacks a portion of them. Its listing shows tens of thousands of clones. The sample taken for sequencing was PBMCs. These receptors were collected from a middle-aged woman in good health and CMV-seronegative.

The CDR3 reads CASSLRDRGNGYTF. The CDR3 coding sequence is TGTGCCAGCAGCCTCAGGGACAGGGGAAATGGCTACACCTTC. The chain joins TRBV5-6 to TRBJ1-2; TRBD1 matches at 10 bases. CDR1 and CDR2 (germline): SGHDT, YYEEEE. This CDR3 comprises 14 residues. Unmatched junction bases numbered 6, after V lost 4 bases and J lost 6 bases.

The CDR3 bases are TGTGCCAGCAGGGCTGAGACTAGCGGTTACAATGAGCAGTTCTTC. As protein: CASRAETSGYNEQFF. This chain connects TRBV6-1 to TRBJ2-1, with 9 nucleotides matching TRBD2. Germline V CDR1 and CDR2: MNHNS, SASEGT. V lost 6 bases and J lost 4; bases outside the gene matches: 7. This CDR3 region has 15 residues.

The chain recombines TRBV6-6 with TRBJ2-2; TRBD2 is a possible D gene (5 bases). The CDR3 loop spans 16 amino acids. The germline V and J ends were trimmed by 5 bases and 1 base, with 14 bases remaining between them. Germline V CDR1 and CDR2: MNHNY, SVGAGI (reference sequence). The CDR3 spells CASSPTRKGNTGELFF. Here the CDR3 DNA reads TGTGCCAGCAGTCCAACTAGAAAGGGGAACACCGGGGAGCTGTTTTTT.

On this clone: The sample has other DNA sequences that encode this CDR3 too. The rearrangement joins TRBV5-6 to TRBJ1-6; a possible D gene is TRBD1 (6 bases). Germline V gives CDR1 SGHDT, CDR2 YYEEEE. Between the trimmed V and J ends, which lost 3 bases and 0 bases, there was a span of 13 bases. This CDR3 is built from 17 residues. CDR3 sequence reads: CASSSRTASSYNSPLHF. CDR3 coding DNA: TGTGCCAGCAGCTCGCGGACAGCTAGCTCCTATAATTCACCCCTCCACTTT.

The V call is TRBV11-2, the J call TRBJ2-2; 7 bases map to TRBD1. Germline trimming cut 4 bases from V and 0 bases from J; bases unmatched to any gene: 5. CDR3 size: 16 residues. Germline V CDR1 and CDR2: SGHAT, FQNNGV. The CDR3 sequence is CASSYTGVSNTGELFF. In DNA, the CDR3 is TGTGCCAGCAGCTACACAGGGGTTTCGAACACCGGGGAGCTGTTTTTT.

This chain links TRBV7-2 with TRBJ2-3, with a tentative D call TRBD2 (5 bases). The CDR3 length is 15 residues. Trimming removed 2 bases at V and 0 bases at J, with 9 bases between. Germline loops: CDR1 SGHTA, CDR2 FQGNSA. The CDR3 DNA reads as TGTGCCAGCAGCTTAAACGGGATCAGCACAGATACGCAGTATTTT. This gives the protein CASSLNGISTDTQYF. Complete variable domain (other parts from reference TRBV7-2 and TRBJ2-3): GAGVSQSPSNKVTEKGKDVELRCDPISGHTALYWYRQSLGQGLEFLIYFQGNSAPDKSGLPSDRFSAERTGGSVSTLTIQRTQQEDSAVYLCASSLNGISTDTQYFGPGTRLTVL.

This chain joins TRBV6-6 and TRBJ2-2; 8 nucleotides match TRBD1. This CDR3 is built from 13 residues. With V trimmed by 7 bases and J by 6 bases, 4 bases remained unmatched. Germline V gives CDR1 MNHNY, CDR2 SVGAGI (reference sequence). The CDR3 spells CASTPTGAGELFF. The CDR3 DNA is TGTGCCAGCACTCCGACAGGGGCCGGGGAGCTGTTTTTT.

CDR3 loop: CASSLEGQGYGYTF. The CDR3 DNA is TGTGCCAGCAGCTTAGAGGGCCAGGGCTATGGCTACACCTTC. The chain recombines TRBV7-2 with TRBJ1-2; D is perhaps TRBD1 (5 bases). V lost 1 base and J lost 4, with 10 bases in between. Germline CDR1 reads SGHTA; CDR2 reads FQGNSA. The CDR3 is 14 residues long.

V and J are TRBV2 and TRBJ2-5, with a tentative D call TRBD2 (6 bases). Germline V CDR1 and CDR2: SNHLY, FYNNEI. V was cut by 5 bases and J by 0 bases, with 13 bases left in between. The CDR3 loop spans 15 amino acids. The CDR3 loop is CASSSLTRDQETQYF. CDR3 coding DNA: TGTGCCAGCAGTTCCCTGACTAGGGACCAAGAGACCCAGTACTTC.

The chain employs TRBV6-7 and TRBJ2-7, with 10 bases identical to TRBD2. TRBV6-7 is annotated as an ORF whose role is uncertain. The CDR3 is 17 amino acids. The trim removed 7 bases at V and 5 bases at J, leaving 17 bases unmatched. The CDR3, as DNA: TGTGCCAGCAATTCACAGGGGCTAGCGGGAGTCCACCACGAGCAGTACTTC. It yields the protein CASNSQGLAGVHHEQYF.

The chain has TRBV18 and TRBJ2-7, with 10 bases aligning to TRBD1. V was pared by 3 bases and J by 2 bases, with 1 base of the junction left unmatched. The CDR3 runs to 14 residues. CDR1 is KGHSH, CDR2 LQKENI, per germline. The DNA for the CDR3 is TGTGCCAGCTCACCTGGGACAGGGGCCTACGAGCAGTACTTC. Translated, it gives CASSPGTGAYEQYF.

The rearrangement joins TRBV28 to TRBJ2-3; tentative D call: TRBD1 (6 bases). Germline V gene lookup returns CDR1 MDHEN and CDR2 SYDVKM. Trimming stripped 4 bases from V and 3 bases from J, with 14 bases between. This CDR3 is built from 15 residues. CDR3 in amino acids: CASSSGSQGTDTQYF. Written as DNA, the CDR3 is TGTGCCAGCAGTTCCGGGTCCCAGGGGACAGATACGCAGTATTTT.

The chain employs TRBV6-5 and TRBJ2-1, with D perhaps TRBD2 (6 bases). The CDR3 length is 15 residues. Germline CDR1 MNHEY, CDR2 SVGAGI. The ends were cut back, 7 bases at V and 6 bases at J, with 19 bases in the middle. CDR3 nucleotide sequence: TGTGCCAGCACCTCAGTTGGGGGGATGGGCAATGAGCAGTTCTTC. Its protein product is CASTSVGGMGNEQFF.

For the CDR3, the DNA is TGTGCCATCAGTGAGTCCATACAACCGAACACTGAAGCTTTCTTT. Translated, it gives CAISESIQPNTEAFF. V usage is TRBV10-3 and J usage is TRBJ1-1; no reliable D call. The germline V gene has CDR1 ENHRY and CDR2 SYGVKD. The CDR3 totals 15 residues. Between the trimmed V and J ends, which lost 0 bases and 1 base, there was a span of 9 bases.

The chain links TRBV2 to TRBJ2-2, with 8 bases identical to TRBD2. The CDR3 runs 15 residues. The germline gives CDR1 SNHLY, CDR2 FYNNEI. The V and J ends lost 6 bases and 6 bases, in that order; junction bases with no gene match: 9. In DNA, the CDR3 is TGTGCCAGCAGCGGGGGACTAGTGCCGGCCGGGGAGCTGTTTTTT. Translating it yields CASSGGLVPAGELFF.

The chain has TRBV7-2 and TRBJ1-6; D remains unclear. Germline V gene data show CDR1 as SGHTA and CDR2 as FQGNSA. Trimming cost V 5 bases and J 11 bases, with 13 bases left between them. The CDR3 has 13 residues. This chain's CDR3 is CASSPTELAPLHF. In DNA, the CDR3 is TGTGCCAGCAGCCCAACGGAGCTTGCACCCCTCCACTTT.